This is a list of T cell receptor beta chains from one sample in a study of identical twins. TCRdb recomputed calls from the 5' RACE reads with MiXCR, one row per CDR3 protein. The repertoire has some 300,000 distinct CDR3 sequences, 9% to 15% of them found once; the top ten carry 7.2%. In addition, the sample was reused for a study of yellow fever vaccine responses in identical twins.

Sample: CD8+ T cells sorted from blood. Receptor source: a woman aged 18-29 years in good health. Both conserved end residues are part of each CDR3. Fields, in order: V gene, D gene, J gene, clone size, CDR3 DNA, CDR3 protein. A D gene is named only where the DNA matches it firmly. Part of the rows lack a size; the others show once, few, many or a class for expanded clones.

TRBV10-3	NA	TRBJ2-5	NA	TGTGCCATCAGTGAGTCGATACAAGAGACCCAGTACTTC	CAISESIQETQYF
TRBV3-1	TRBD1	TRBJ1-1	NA	TGTGCCAGCAGCCCCACTCAGGGGGCTTTCACTGAAGCTTTCTTT	CASSPTQGAFTEAFF
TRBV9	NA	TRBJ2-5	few	TGTGCCAGCAGCCCCCTCCACTTC	CASSPLHF
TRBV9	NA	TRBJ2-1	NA	TGTGCCAGCAGTTACGAATTAGCTGCGGCCCACAATGAGCAGTTCTTC	CASSYELAAAHNEQFF
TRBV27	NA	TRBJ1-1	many	TGTGCCAGCAGTTTCGGGCAGGGCGGCACTGAAGCTTTCTTT	CASSFGQGGTEAFF
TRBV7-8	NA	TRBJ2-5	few	TGTGCCAGCAGCTTTTTGGGGGCGAAGGAGACCCAGTACTTC	CASSFLGAKETQYF
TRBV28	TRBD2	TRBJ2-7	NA	TGTGCCAGCTTCGGACTAGCGGGAGAGGGCGAGCAGTACTTC	CASFGLAGEGEQYF
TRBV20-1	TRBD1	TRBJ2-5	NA	TGCAGTGCTAGAGATCGTCAGGGGGATGAGACCCAGTACTTC	CSARDRQGDETQYF
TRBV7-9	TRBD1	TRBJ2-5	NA	TGTGCCAGCAGCCTCCGGGACAGGGGACAAGAGACCCAGTACTTC	CASSLRDRGQETQYF
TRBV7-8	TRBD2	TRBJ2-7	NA	TGTGCCAGCGGCAGCGGGGGAGGTGGTTCCGAGCAGTACTTC	CASGSGGGGSEQYF
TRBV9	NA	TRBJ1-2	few	TGTGCCAGCAGCGGGAGGAATGGCTACACCTTC	CASSGRNGYTF
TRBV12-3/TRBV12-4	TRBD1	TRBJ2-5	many	TGTGCCAGCAGACAGGGGGAGACCCAGTACTTC	CASRQGETQYF
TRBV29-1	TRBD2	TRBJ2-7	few	TGCAGCGTTGAAGGTCGGAATAGCGGGAGGGTACACGAGCAGTACTTC	CSVEGRNSGRVHEQYF
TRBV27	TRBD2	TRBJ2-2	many	TGTGCCAGCGGGGGACTAGCGGAGCCGGGAACCGGGGAGCTGTTTTTT	CASGGLAEPGTGELFF
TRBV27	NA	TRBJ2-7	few	TGTGCCAGCAGTTTATCGCCCAGGGGCCGCGAGCAGTACTTC	CASSLSPRGREQYF
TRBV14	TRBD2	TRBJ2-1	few	TGTGCCAGCAGCCAAGGAGATTGGGGACTAGCGGGAGGACCTACCTACAATGAGCAGTTCTTC	CASSQGDWGLAGGPTYNEQFF
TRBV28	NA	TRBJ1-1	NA	TGTGCCAGCAGTCCCTGGGGGGTCAAGAACACTGAAGCTTTCTTT	CASSPWGVKNTEAFF
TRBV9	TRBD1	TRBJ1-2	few	TGTGCCACCGGGGACAGGGGGCGACAAGAATTC	CATGDRGRQEF
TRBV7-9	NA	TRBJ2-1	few	TGTGCCAAAGCTACTGACTACAATGAGCAGTTCTTC	CAKATDYNEQFF
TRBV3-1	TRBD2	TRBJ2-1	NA	TGTGCCAGCAGCTCGGGACTAGAAAAGGGAGGTGAGCAGTTCTTC	CASSSGLEKGGEQFF
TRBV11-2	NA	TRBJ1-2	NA	TGTGCCAGCAGCTTAGTGGGCCTGGGCTACTATGGCTACACCTTC	CASSLVGLGYYGYTF
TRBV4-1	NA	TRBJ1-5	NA	TGCGCCAGCAGCGCTGAGAGGCGGGATCAGCCCCAGCATTTT	CASSAERRDQPQHF
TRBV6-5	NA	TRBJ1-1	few	TGTGCCAGCTCAGTTCTCGGACAGCGGGGGACTGAAGCTTTCTTT	CASSVLGQRGTEAFF
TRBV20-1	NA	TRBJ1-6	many	TGCAGTGCTGCTGGGGACGGGGGTTCACCCCTCCACTTT	CSAAGDGGSPLHF
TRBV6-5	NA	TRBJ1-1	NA	TGTGCCAGCAGTTATCGGTCTGTTACTGAAGCTTTCTTT	CASSYRSVTEAFF
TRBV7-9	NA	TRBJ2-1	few	TGTGCCAGCAGCTTCAGGAACAAAAGGGATGAGCAGTTCTTC	CASSFRNKRDEQFF
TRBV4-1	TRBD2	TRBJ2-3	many	TGCGCCAGCAGCCAAGAACTAGCGGACACAGATACGCAGTATTTT	CASSQELADTDTQYF
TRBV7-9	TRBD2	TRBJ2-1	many	TGTGCCAGCAGCTTAGGTAGCGGGAACTACTACAATGAGCAGTTCTTC	CASSLGSGNYYNEQFF
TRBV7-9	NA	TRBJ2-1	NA	TGTGCCAGCAGCTTAATTTGGGAGCCGGGACATAACAATGAGCAGTTCTTC	CASSLIWEPGHNNEQFF
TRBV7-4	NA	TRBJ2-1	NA	TGTGCCAGCAGCCCCGCCGGAGATGTTGAGCAGTTCTTC	CASSPAGDVEQFF
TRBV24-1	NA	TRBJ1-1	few	TGTGCCACCGGTGGGGAGGGCCCTGAAGCTTTCTTT	CATGGEGPEAFF
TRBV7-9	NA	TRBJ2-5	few	TGTGCCAGCAGCCCCGCAGATTTCGAGACCCAGTACTTC	CASSPADFETQYF
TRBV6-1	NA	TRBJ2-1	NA	TGTGCCAGCATAGCGTCGTCCGGGGATTACAATGAGCAGTTCTTC	CASIASSGDYNEQFF
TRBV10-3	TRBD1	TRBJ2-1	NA	TGTGCCATCAGTGAAGACAGGGGGCGGGTTGAGCAGTTCTTC	CAISEDRGRVEQFF
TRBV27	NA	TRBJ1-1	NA	TGTGCCAGCAGTTTGTATCTGGCGAACACTGAAGCTTTCTTT	CASSLYLANTEAFF
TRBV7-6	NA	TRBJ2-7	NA	TGTGCCAGCAGCTTAGGTCGACTCGGGAGTAGCACCGTGGGGGGAGAGCAGTACTTC	CASSLGRLGSSTVGGEQYF
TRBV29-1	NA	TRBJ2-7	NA	TGCAGCGTTGAAGGGGGTTTGGAACGGGAGCAGTACTTC	CSVEGGLEREQYF
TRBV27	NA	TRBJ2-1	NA	TGTGCCAGCAGTGGGCCAGGGGGGTACAATGAGCAGTTCTTC	CASSGPGGYNEQFF
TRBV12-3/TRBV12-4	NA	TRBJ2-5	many	TGTGCCAGCAGTTTAGGGTCCTCCGGGGGGACCCAGTACTTC	CASSLGSSGGTQYF
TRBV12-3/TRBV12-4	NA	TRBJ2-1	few	TGTGCCAGCAGTTGGGGGGTCCCCAATGAGCAGTTCTTC	CASSWGVPNEQFF
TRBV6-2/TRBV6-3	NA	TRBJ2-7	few	TGTGCCAGCAGTCTCCCATCCGAGCAGTACTTC	CASSLPSEQYF
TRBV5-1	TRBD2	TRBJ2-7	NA	TGCGCCAGCAGCTTGGTCGCTAGCGGGAGTATTGGGTACGAGCAGTACTTC	CASSLVASGSIGYEQYF
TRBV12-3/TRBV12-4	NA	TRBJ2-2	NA	TGTGCCAGCAGTCCGACTAGACCGAACACCGGGGAGCTGTTTTTT	CASSPTRPNTGELFF
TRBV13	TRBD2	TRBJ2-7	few	TGTGCCAGCAGCTTTACTCGGCCTAGCGGGCCACACTCCTACGAGCAGTACTTC	CASSFTRPSGPHSYEQYF
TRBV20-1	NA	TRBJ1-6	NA	TGCAGTGCTAGGGGGGGCTATAATTCACCCCTCCACTTT	CSARGGYNSPLHF
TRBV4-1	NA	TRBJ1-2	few	TGCGCCAGCAGCCAAGAATATATTGGGATTAACTATGGCTACACCTTC	CASSQEYIGINYGYTF
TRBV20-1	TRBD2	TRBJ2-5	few	TGCAGTGCTAGAGGTCTGACTAGCGGGACCCCCAGCGAGACCCAGTACTTC	CSARGLTSGTPSETQYF
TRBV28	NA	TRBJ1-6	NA	TGTGCCAGCAGTTTCCGCAGGGAAATCGGTAATTCACCCCTCCACTTT	CASSFRREIGNSPLHF
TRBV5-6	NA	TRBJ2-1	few	TGTGCCAGCAGCTTGGGCTGGTACAATGAGCAGTTCTTC	CASSLGWYNEQFF
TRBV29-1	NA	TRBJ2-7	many	TGCAGCGTTGGGGGGGCGCAAACCTACGAGCAGTACTTC	CSVGGAQTYEQYF
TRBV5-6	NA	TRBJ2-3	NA	TGTGCCAGCAGCCTCGAGGGGGGACTACGCACAGATACGCAGTATTTT	CASSLEGGLRTDTQYF
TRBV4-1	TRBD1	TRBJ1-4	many	TGCGCCAGCAGCCAAAGACAGGGGGAAAAACTGTTTTTT	CASSQRQGEKLFF
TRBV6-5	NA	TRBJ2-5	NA	TGTGCCAGCAGCTCCTCGGCTGGGGAGACCCAGTACTTC	CASSSSAGETQYF
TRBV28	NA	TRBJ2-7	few	TGTGCCAGCAGACAGGACGGCGCCTACGAGCAGTACTTC	CASRQDGAYEQYF
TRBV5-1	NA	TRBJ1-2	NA	TGCGCCAACAGCTCACAGGGTAACTATGGCTACACCTTC	CANSSQGNYGYTF